The 32 T cell receptor beta chains reported below all come from one sample, sequenced in a study of naive and memory T cell subsets. An equimolar mix of two oligonucleotides served as the beta constant-region primer for TRBC1 and TRBC2. Ligated cDNA was amplified by four rounds of PCR with nested alpha and beta constant-region primers and SP2. TCRdb analysed the UMI-ligation and nested PCR reads with MiXCR anew, one entry per CDR3 protein. The sample has some 82,000 distinct CDR3 sequences, 9% to 9.5% seen once. The material sequenced was naive CD8+ T cells from blood. All receptors derive from a human donor in good health.

The V call is TRBV2, the J call TRBJ2-2; maybe TRBD2 (6 bases). The germline CDR1 and CDR2 sequences are SNHLY and FYNNEI. Trimming removed 7 bases from V and 4 bases from J, with 10 bases in between. The CDR3 has 13 residues. This CDR3 is CASTRGGTGELFF. Written as DNA, the CDR3 is TGTGCCAGCACGAGGGGAGGCACCGGGGAGCTGTTTTTT.

The J gene is TRBJ2-1, the V gene TRBV13; D is unclear. This CDR3 has 11 residues. The germline V and J ends were trimmed by 5 bases and 8 bases, with 7 bases remaining between them. Germline CDR1 and CDR2: PRHDT and FYEKMQ (reference sequence). As DNA, the CDR3 is TGTGCCAGCAGCCTCATGTATGAGCAGTTCTTC. This sequence encodes CASSLMYEQFF.

This rearrangement joins TRBV12-3 or TRBV12-4 to TRBJ2-3; 11 bases line up with TRBD2. The V and J ends lost 5 bases and 11 bases, in that order; junction bases with no gene match: 6. The CDR3 is 13 residues long. The CDR3 spells CASSVGLAVEQYF. The DNA of the CDR3 is TGTGCCAGCAGTGTGGGACTAGCGGTAGAGCAGTATTTT.

J is TRBJ2-1 and V is TRBV3-1; the match to TRBD2 covers 9 bases. V gave up 0 bases and J gave up 0 bases; unmatched junction bases: 0. Germline CDR1 is LGHDT and CDR2 is YNNKEL (reference sequence). This CDR3 is 16 amino acids long. For the CDR3, the DNA is TGTGCCAGCAGCCAAGATAGCGGGAGCTCCTACAATGAGCAGTTCTTC. Protein: CASSQDSGSSYNEQFF.

This clonotype was counted only a few times. The chain joins TRBV27 to TRBJ1-5, with no clear D. Trimming left V 2 bases short and J 1 base short, with 9 bases between. The germline V gene encodes CDR1 MNHEY and CDR2 SMNVEV (reference sequence). This CDR3 contains 15 residues. This CDR3 reads CASSLVGRSNQPQHF. The CDR3 DNA reads TGTGCCAGCAGTTTAGTGGGCAGAAGCAATCAGCCCCAGCATTTT.

This rearrangement joins TRBV27 to TRBJ1-1; 9 positions match TRBD1. Per germline, CDR1 MNHEY and CDR2 SMNVEV (reference sequence). With 1 base clipped from V and 3 bases from J, the junction kept 3 bases outside the gene matches. The CDR3 loop spans 15 amino acids. The CDR3 sequence is CASSLWGQGHTEAFF. CDR3 nucleotides: TGTGCCAGCAGTTTATGGGGACAGGGCCACACTGAAGCTTTCTTT.

V and J are TRBV9 and TRBJ1-2; D not certain. The CDR3 loop spans 15 amino acids. Trimming pared 0 bases from V and 4 bases from J, leaving 13 bases between. Germline CDR1 is SGDLS and CDR2 is YYNGEE. The CDR3 bases are TGTGCCAGCAGCGTAGCACTAGAAGGGCGCTATGGCTACACCTTC. It encodes CASSVALEGRYGYTF.

This rearrangement joins TRBV6-5 to TRBJ1-6; 9 nucleotides line up with TRBD1. CDR3 size: 19 residues. The ends lost 5 bases at V and 0 bases at J; junction bases unmatched: 11. Germline V gene data show CDR1 as MNHEY and CDR2 as SVGAGI. The CDR3 sequence: CASSQGGQGMSSYNSPLHF. The CDR3 nucleotides are TGTGCCAGCAGTCAGGGAGGACAGGGGATGAGCTCCTATAATTCACCCCTCCACTTT.

The chain's CDR3 is CASSQGVPGSGTEAFF. The CDR3 DNA is TGCGCCAGCAGCCAAGGGGTCCCCGGGAGTGGCACTGAAGCTTTCTTT. This chain joins TRBV4-3 and TRBJ1-1; no clear D gene. The CDR3 is made up of 16 amino acids. V dropped 1 base and J dropped 4 bases, with 16 bases sitting between them. Per the germline V gene, CDR1 is LGHNA and CDR2 is YSLEER.

This clonotype was seen more than once but under ten times. The chain is built from TRBV6-5 and TRBJ2-7; TRBD1 matches at 12 bases. Per germline, CDR1 MNHEY and CDR2 SVGAGI. V gave up 6 bases and J gave up 3 bases; unmatched junction bases: 6. This CDR3 has 15 amino acids. The CDR3: CASSSGTGGFYEQYF. In DNA, the CDR3 is TGTGCCAGCAGCTCCGGGACAGGGGGCTTCTACGAGCAGTACTTC.

A few counts support this clonotype. The chain carries TRBV28 and TRBJ2-3; D is possibly TRBD2 (5 bases). The CDR3 length is 15 residues. V was cut by 3 bases and J by 10 bases, with 20 bases left in between. CDR1 and CDR2 from the germline V gene are MDHEN and SYDVKM. CDR3: CASSFEGVPPYPQYF. CDR3 nucleotides: TGTGCCAGCAGTTTCGAGGGCGTGCCCCCGTATCCGCAGTATTTT.

This clonotype was observed at least ten times. The chain joins TRBV29-1 to TRBJ2-7; either TRBD1 or TRBD2 may fit D (6 bases each). The V and J ends lost 6 bases and 3 bases respectively, with 15 bases between them. Per the germline V gene, CDR1 is SQVTM and CDR2 is ANQGSEA. The CDR3 runs 13 residues. Here the CDR3 DNA reads TGCAGCGTGGAGGGGGGAACGGGCTACGAGCAGTACTTC. Translation gives CSVEGGTGYEQYF.

Ten or more counts support this clonotype. The rearrangement joins TRBV5-6 to TRBJ2-1; D is ambiguous. CDR1 is SGHDT, CDR2 YYEEEE, per germline. Trimming pared 0 bases from V and 4 bases from J, leaving 5 bases between. The CDR3 sequence is 13 residues long. The CDR3 DNA reads as TGTGCCAGCAGCTTGGAGGTGTACAATGAGCAGTTCTTC. Protein: CASSLEVYNEQFF.

In this sample, this clonotype turned up many times. The V call is TRBV6-5, the J call TRBJ1-6, with D possibly being TRBD1 (6 bases). The CDR3 contains 14 residues. Per the germline V gene, CDR1 is MNHEY and CDR2 is SVGAGI. Trimming removed 3 bases at V and 8 bases at J, with 11 bases between. This chain's CDR3 is CASSYAGDYSPLHF. The DNA for the CDR3 is TGTGCCAGCAGTTATGCAGGGGACTATTCACCCCTCCACTTT.

This clonotype was detected only a few times. The V call is TRBV6-1, the J call TRBJ2-7; D ambiguous. Between the trimmed V and J ends, which lost 0 bases and 2 bases, there was a span of 11 bases. The length of the CDR3 is 15 residues. Germline V gene lookup returns CDR1 MNHNS and CDR2 SASEGT. DNA of the CDR3: TGTGCCAGCAGTGAAGCTCGAGAGAGTCCCTACGAGCAGTACTTC. Its protein product is CASSEARESPYEQYF.

The J gene is TRBJ2-3, the V gene TRBV10-3; weak D call: TRBD2 (5 bases). Trimming took off 10 bases at V and 2 bases at J, with 13 bases between the two ends. CDR3 length: 13 amino acids. Germline CDR1 reads ENHRY; CDR2 reads SYGVKD. The CDR3 spells CATEGADTDTQYF. The DNA for the CDR3 is TGTGCCACCGAGGGAGCCGACACAGATACGCAGTATTTT.

In its sample, this clonotype was seen a few times. The V and J genes are TRBV4-1 and TRBJ2-1, with no clear D. CDR3 length: 12 residues. The V end was cut by 1 base, the J end by 12 bases, with 10 bases between. In germline, CDR1 is MGHRA, CDR2 YSYEKL. CDR3: CASSQVNLGQFF. The CDR3, as DNA: TGCGCCAGCAGCCAAGTCAACCTCGGGCAGTTCTTC.

At least ten counts were recorded for this clonotype. The chain employs TRBV29-1 and TRBJ1-2, with no clear D. Looked up from germline, CDR1 is SQVTM and CDR2 is ANQGSEA. The CDR3 consists of 13 residues. The V end was cut by 2 bases, the J end by 2 bases, with 9 bases between. This CDR3 reads CSVEPGTNYGYTF. CDR3 coding DNA: TGCAGCGTTGAACCAGGAACCAACTATGGCTACACCTTC.

There are many counts of this clonotype. The chain joins TRBV6-6 to TRBJ2-1, with 10 bases aligning to TRBD2. This CDR3 spans 17 amino acids. Germline V CDR1 and CDR2: MNHNY, SVGAGI (reference sequence). The V gene end was trimmed by 0 bases and the J gene end by 4 bases; junction bases not matched to a gene: 6. CDR3 residues: CASSYSASGSLYNEQFF. DNA of the CDR3: TGTGCCAGCAGTTACTCGGCTAGCGGGAGTTTGTACAATGAGCAGTTCTTC.

CDR3 protein: CASSLAAEYNEQFF. CDR3 DNA: TGTGCCAGCAGCTTAGCGGCAGAATACAATGAGCAGTTCTTC. V and J are TRBV11-1 and TRBJ2-1; D call uncertain. V lost 0 bases to trimming and J lost 4 bases, with 7 bases between them. The CDR3 contains 14 residues. Germline loops: CDR1 SGHAT, CDR2 FQDESV (reference sequence). The full variable domain, its missing parts supplied by reference TRBV11-1 and TRBJ2-1, is EAEVAQSPRYKITEKSQAVAFWCDPISGHATLYWYRQILGQGPELLVQFQDESVVDDSQLPKDRFSAERLKGVDSTLKIQPAELGDSAMYLCASSLAAEYNEQFFGPGTRLTVL.

This chain connects TRBV12-3 or TRBV12-4 to TRBJ2-2; 7 nucleotides agree with TRBD1. V was clipped by 5 bases and J by 3 bases; unmatched bases: 9. CDR3 size: 16 residues. The chain's CDR3 is CASSLTQGWDTGELFF. The CDR3, as DNA: TGTGCCAGCAGTCTTACACAGGGGTGGGACACCGGGGAGCTGTTTTTT.

This chain uses TRBV6-2 or TRBV6-3 with TRBJ2-5; the D is unclear. Deletions cut 6 bases from V and 4 bases from J, with 24 bases between. CDR3 length equals 17 residues. Germline V lookup: CDR1 MNHEY, CDR2 SVGEGT. The CDR3 sequence: CASSRYTSGPVRETQYF. CDR3 in DNA: TGTGCCAGCAGCCGCTACACGAGTGGACCCGTCCGAGAGACCCAGTACTTC.

The CDR3 sequence is CASSQSLRMVADTQYF. CDR3 coding DNA: TGTGCCAGCAGCCAATCGCTCCGAATGGTGGCAGATACGCAGTATTTT. The rearrangement joins TRBV3-1 to TRBJ2-3, with D uncertain. Germline V gene data show CDR1 as LGHDT and CDR2 as YNNKEL (reference sequence). Trimming stripped 2 bases from V and 4 bases from J, with 16 bases between. There are 16 residues in the CDR3.

The chain recombines TRBV28 with TRBJ2-3, with 15 bases fitting TRBD2. CDR3 size: 20 residues. With V trimmed by 6 bases and J by 4 bases, 17 bases remained unmatched. Germline V lookup: CDR1 MDHEN, CDR2 SYDVKM. The CDR3 reads CASSLEWTSGRGGSADTQYF. CDR3 bases: TGTGCCAGCAGCCTGGAGTGGACTAGCGGGAGGGGGGGTTCGGCAGATACGCAGTATTTT.

The rearrangement links TRBV28 to TRBJ2-4; 9 nucleotides align to TRBD1. Trimming at V came to 5 bases and at J to 3 bases, leaving 5 bases not matched to a gene. Germline lookup yields CDR1 MDHEN and CDR2 SYDVKM. The CDR3 has 15 residues. The CDR3 bases are TGTGCCAGCAGTGGGGACAGGGCTTTCAAAAACATTCAGTACTTC. Protein sequence: CASSGDRAFKNIQYF.

The chain uses TRBV14 and TRBJ2-3, with D perhaps TRBD1 or TRBD2 (5 bases each). CDR3 length: 15 residues. Per germline, CDR1 SGHDN and CDR2 FVKESK. V was clipped by 2 bases and J by 6 bases, with 15 bases between them. The DNA for the CDR3 is TGTGCCAGCAGCCAACTTCGAGGGGACCCGGATACGCAGTATTTT. This gives the protein CASSQLRGDPDTQYF.

The chain combines TRBV20-1 with TRBJ2-1, with 7 bases identical to TRBD2. The germline V gene encodes CDR1 DFQATT and CDR2 SNEGSKA (reference sequence). Losses at the gene ends were 3 bases for V and 3 bases for J; bases not matched to a gene: 8. The CDR3 length is 15 residues. The CDR3 region is CSARDWREYYNEQFF. For the CDR3, the DNA is TGCAGTGCTAGGGACTGGCGGGAGTACTACAATGAGCAGTTCTTC.

This clonotype occurred many times. The DNA for the CDR3 is TGTGCCATCAGTGAGTCGGGGCTAGCTGACTACAATGAGCAGTTCTTC. It translates to CAISESGLADYNEQFF. The chain recombines TRBV10-3 with TRBJ2-1; D possibly matches TRBD1 or TRBD2 (5 bases each). CDR3 size: 16 residues. Trimming took off 0 bases at V and 3 bases at J, with 12 bases between the two ends. CDR1 ENHRY and CDR2 SYGVKD come from the germline V gene.

The chain uses TRBV9 and TRBJ2-1; the match to TRBD2 covers 9 bases. J lost 10 bases, V lost 5 bases, and 13 bases had no gene match. This CDR3 is 15 amino acids long. The germline CDR1 and CDR2 sequences are SGDLS and YYNGEE. This chain's CDR3 is CASSEGGRGSGEQFF. CDR3 sequence (DNA): TGTGCCAGCAGTGAGGGCGGGAGGGGCTCGGGAGAGCAGTTCTTC.

This clonotype has only a few counts. The chain is built from TRBV29-1 and TRBJ2-1, with 8 bases fitting TRBD1. Germline CDR1 and CDR2: SQVTM and ANQGSEA. With 5 bases clipped from V and 0 bases from J, the junction kept 3 bases outside the gene matches. CDR3 length equals 14 residues. The CDR3 sequence: CSVPGQASYNEQFF. DNA of the CDR3: TGCAGCGTTCCGGGACAGGCCTCCTACAATGAGCAGTTCTTC.

The CDR3 DNA follows: TGTGCCAGCAGCTCTGCCGGGACTAGCGGGTACGAGCAGTACTTC. Its protein product is CASSSAGTSGYEQYF. The chain joins TRBV11-1 to TRBJ2-7, with TRBD2 matching 12 bases. CDR1 is SGHAT and CDR2 is FQDESV in the germline V gene (reference sequence). The CDR3 covers 15 residues. V shed 4 bases and J 4 bases; nucleotides not matched to a gene: 5.

The rearrangement links TRBV2 to TRBJ2-3; D not certain. The germline V gene encodes CDR1 SNHLY and CDR2 FYNNEI. The CDR3 covers 13 residues. V was cut by 7 bases and J by 3 bases, with 11 bases left in between. DNA for the CDR3: TGTGCCAGCACCGAAGGGATAACAGATACGCAGTATTTT. This encodes CASTEGITDTQYF. Supplemented by reference TRBV2 and TRBJ2-3, the full variable domain reads EPEVTQTPSHQVTQMGQEVILRCVPISNHLYFYWYRQILGQKVEFLVSFYNNEISEKSEIFDDQFSVERPDGSNFTLKIRSTKLEDSAMYFCASTEGITDTQYFGPGTRLTVL.